The sequence of this T cell receptor (beta chain) was determined in a study of patients and donors after allogeneic stem cell transplantation. This clonotype was observed a handful of times. V lost 1 base to trimming and J lost 6 bases, with 10 bases between them. CDR3 length: 15 amino acids. Germline assignment: CDR1 SNHLY and CDR2 FYNNEI. TCRdb re-called the RT-PCR reads with MiXCR, one entry per CDR3 protein. The sample records over 5,500 distinct CDR3 sequences, 10% to 15% being singletons. The sequenced material came from blood, either unsorted or a sorted T cell fraction (not recorded which). The receptor was derived from a human donor who was either an allogeneic HSCT recipient or a stem cell or donor lymphocyte infusion donor (not recorded which). It is not recorded whose cells these are; they may come from a transplant donor. This chain links TRBV2 with TRBJ1-6; no definite D call. Here the CDR3 DNA reads TGTGCCAGCAGTGAAGGCGCGCTAACTAATTCACCCCTCCACTTT. This codes for CASSEGALTNSPLHF.